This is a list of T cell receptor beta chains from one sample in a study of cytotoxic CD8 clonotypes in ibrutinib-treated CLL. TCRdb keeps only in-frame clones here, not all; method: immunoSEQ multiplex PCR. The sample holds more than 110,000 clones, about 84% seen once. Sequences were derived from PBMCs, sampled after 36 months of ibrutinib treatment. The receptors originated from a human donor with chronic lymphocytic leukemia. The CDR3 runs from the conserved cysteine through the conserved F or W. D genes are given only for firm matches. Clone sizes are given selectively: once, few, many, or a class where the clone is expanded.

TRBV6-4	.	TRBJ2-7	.	TGTGCCAGCAGTGAGCACACCTCACGGAGGCAGTACTTC	CASSEHTSRRQYF
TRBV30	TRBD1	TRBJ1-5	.	TGTGCCTGTCAGATCCCCCCCCGGAGGGCAGGGGGCTATCAGCCCCAGCATTTT	CACQIPPRRAGGYQPQHF
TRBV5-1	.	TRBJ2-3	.	TGCGCCAGCAGCTTGGCCAACACAGATACGCAGTATTTT	CASSLANTDTQYF
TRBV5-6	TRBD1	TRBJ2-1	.	TGTGCCAGCAGCTTACCGGGACAGGGGTTCGATGAGCAGTTCTTC	CASSLPGQGFDEQFF
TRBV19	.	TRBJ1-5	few	TGTGCCAGTTCGGACACGGAAGGTTATAGCAATCAGCCCCAGCATTTT	CASSDTEGYSNQPQHF
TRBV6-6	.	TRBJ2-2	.	TGTGCCAGCAGTCCCCGGTCCGGGGAGCTGTTTTTT	CASSPRSGELFF
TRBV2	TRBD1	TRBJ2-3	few	TGTGCCAGCAGTTTGGACAGGGGCACAGATACGCAGTATTTT	CASSLDRGTDTQYF
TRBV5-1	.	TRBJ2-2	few	TGCGCCAGCAGCTTGCGTACGAACACCGGGGAGCTGTTTTTT	CASSLRTNTGELFF
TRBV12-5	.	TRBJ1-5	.	TGTGCTAGTGGTCCCGGGGCGCGCGGTCAGCCCCAGCATTTT	CASGPGARGQPQHF
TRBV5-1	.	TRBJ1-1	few	TGCGCCAGCAGCCTGGATCAGGTACAAGCTTTCTTT	CASSLDQVQAFF
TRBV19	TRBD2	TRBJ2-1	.	TGTGCCAGTCGTCTAGCGGGCCCCTTCTACAATGAGCAGTTCTTC	CASRLAGPFYNEQFF
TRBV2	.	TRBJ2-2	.	TGTGCCAGCGGGGGTAGTAGGGCCGGGGAGCTGTTTTTT	CASGGSRAGELFF
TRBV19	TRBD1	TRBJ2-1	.	TGTGCCAGTAGTTTACAGGGGGTTGTTGAGCAGTTCTTC	CASSLQGVVEQFF
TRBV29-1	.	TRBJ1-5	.	TGCAGCGTTGGGGCAGGGTCGGCTCAGCCCCAGCATTTT	CSVGAGSAQPQHF
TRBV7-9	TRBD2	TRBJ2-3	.	TGTGCCAGCAGCTCACCGAGCGGGGGGGCCTCAGATACGCAGTATTTT	CASSSPSGGASDTQYF
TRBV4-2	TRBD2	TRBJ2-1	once	TGTGCCAGCAGCCAAGGGGGACTAGCGGGAAGGCACAATGAGCAGTTCTTC	CASSQGGLAGRHNEQFF
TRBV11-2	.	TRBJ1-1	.	TGTGCCAGCAGCTTAGATCGCATAAAAGCTTTCTTT	CASSLDRIKAFF
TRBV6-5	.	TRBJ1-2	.	TGTGCCAGCAGTTACGGGGAGGGCTGGGGGGGCTACACCTTC	CASSYGEGWGGYTF
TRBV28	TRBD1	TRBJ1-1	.	TGTGCCAGCAGTTTTCCGGGACAGGGCTACACTGAAGCTTTCTTT	CASSFPGQGYTEAFF
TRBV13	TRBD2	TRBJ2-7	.	TGTGCCAGCAGCCCAGGACTAGCGGGAGAAAACTACGAGCAGTACTTC	CASSPGLAGENYEQYF
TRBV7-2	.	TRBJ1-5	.	TGTGCCAGCAGCTTATTTGGATCCTATAGCAATCAGCCCCAGCATTTT	CASSLFGSYSNQPQHF
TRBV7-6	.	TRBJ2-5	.	TGTGCCAGCAGCTTATTCCGGCGGGAAGGGACCCGAAGGTGGGAGACCCAGTACTTC	CASSLFRREGTRRWETQYF
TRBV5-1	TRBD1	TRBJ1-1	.	TGCGCCAGCAGCTTGGGGACAGGGGCGATGAACACTGAAGCTTTCTTT	CASSLGTGAMNTEAFF
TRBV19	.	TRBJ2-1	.	TGTGCCAGTAGTGAGGGTAATAGTGAGCAGTTCTTC	CASSEGNSEQFF
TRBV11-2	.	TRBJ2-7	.	TGTGCCAGCAGCTGGGTAGCCCCGAACTACGAGCAGTACTTC	CASSWVAPNYEQYF